This TCR beta chain emerged from a study of blood T cell repertoires in COVID-19. Some clones are missing from TCRdb's copy, which holds only in-frame ones; the method was immunoSEQ multiplex PCR. The sample records approximately 230,000 clones, 80% to 90% being singletons. The CDR3 is 17 residues long. In germline, CDR1 is LGHNA, CDR2 YNFKEQ. V shed 0 bases and J 1 base; nucleotides not matched to a gene: 7. The source material was peripheral blood. This TCR derives from a man aged 80 or over with acute or convalescent COVID-19. V usage is TRBV4-2 and J usage is TRBJ2-3, with 7 nucleotides matching TRBD2. The CDR3 DNA is TGTGCCAGCAGCCAAGATACAGGCGGGGGTGGCACAGATACGCAGTATTTT. Protein sequence: CASSQDTGGGGTDTQYF.